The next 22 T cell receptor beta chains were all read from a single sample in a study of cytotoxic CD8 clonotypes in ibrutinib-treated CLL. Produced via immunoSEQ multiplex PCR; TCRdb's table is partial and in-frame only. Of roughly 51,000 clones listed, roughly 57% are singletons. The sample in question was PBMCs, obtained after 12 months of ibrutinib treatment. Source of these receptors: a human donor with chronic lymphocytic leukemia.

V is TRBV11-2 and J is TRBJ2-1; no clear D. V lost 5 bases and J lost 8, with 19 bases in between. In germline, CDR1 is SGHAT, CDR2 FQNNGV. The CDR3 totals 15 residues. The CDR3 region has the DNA TGTGCCAGCAGCCTCTCTCGCCCTACGGTCGATGAGCAGTTCTTC. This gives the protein CASSLSRPTVDEQFF.

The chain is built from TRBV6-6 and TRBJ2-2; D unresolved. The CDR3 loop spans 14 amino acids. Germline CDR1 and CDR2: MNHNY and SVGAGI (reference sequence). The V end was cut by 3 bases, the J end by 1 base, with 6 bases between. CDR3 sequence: CASSYGGNTGELFF. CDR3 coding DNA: TGTGCCAGCAGTTATGGCGGGAACACCGGGGAGCTGTTTTTT.

CDR3 nucleotides: TGTGCCAGCTCCGGTTTAGATACGCAGTATTTT. Protein: CASSGLDTQYF. The rearrangement joins TRBV18 to TRBJ2-3; D not certain. V lost 6 bases and J lost 5, with 6 bases in between. CDR1 is KGHSH and CDR2 is LQKENI in the germline V gene. CDR3 size: 11 residues. Based on the CDR3 plus reference TRBV18 and TRBJ2-3, the full variable domain is NAGVMQNPRHLVRRRGQEARLRCSPMKGHSHVYWYRQLPEEGLKFMVYLQKENIIDESGMPKERFSAEFPKEGPSILRIQQVVRGDSAAYFCASSGLDTQYFGPGTRLTVL.

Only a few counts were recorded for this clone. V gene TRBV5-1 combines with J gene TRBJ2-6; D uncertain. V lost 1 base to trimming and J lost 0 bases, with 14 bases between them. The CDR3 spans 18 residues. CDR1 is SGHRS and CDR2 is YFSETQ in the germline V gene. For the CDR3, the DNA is TGCGCCAGCAGCTTGTTTGAGGAGTTAAGCTCTGGGGCCAACGTCCTGACTTTC. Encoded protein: CASSLFEELSSGANVLTF. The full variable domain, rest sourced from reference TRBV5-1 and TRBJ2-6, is KAGVTQTPRYLIKTRGQQVTLSCSPISGHRSVSWYQQTPGQGLQFLFEYFSETQRNKGNFPGRFSGRQFSNSRSEMNVSTLELGDSALYLCASSLFEELSSGANVLTFGAGSRLTVL.

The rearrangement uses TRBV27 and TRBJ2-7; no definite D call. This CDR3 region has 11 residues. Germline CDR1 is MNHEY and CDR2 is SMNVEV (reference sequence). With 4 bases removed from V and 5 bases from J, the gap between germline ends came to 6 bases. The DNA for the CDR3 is TGTGCCAGCAGTTCCCCCAACGAGCAGTACTTC. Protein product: CASSSPNEQYF.

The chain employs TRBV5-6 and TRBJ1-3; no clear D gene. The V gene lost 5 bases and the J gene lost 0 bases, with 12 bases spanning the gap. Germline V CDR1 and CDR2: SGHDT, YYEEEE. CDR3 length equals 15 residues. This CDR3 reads CASRLNTVSGNTIYF. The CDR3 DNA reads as TGTGCCAGCAGGCTGAACACAGTCTCTGGAAACACCATATATTTT.

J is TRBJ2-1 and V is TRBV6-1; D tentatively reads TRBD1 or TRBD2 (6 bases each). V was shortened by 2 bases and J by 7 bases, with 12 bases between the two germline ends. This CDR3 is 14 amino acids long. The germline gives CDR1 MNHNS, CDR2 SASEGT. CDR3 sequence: CASSESGAWNEQFF. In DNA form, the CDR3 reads TGTGCCAGCAGTGAATCGGGGGCTTGGAATGAGCAGTTCTTC.

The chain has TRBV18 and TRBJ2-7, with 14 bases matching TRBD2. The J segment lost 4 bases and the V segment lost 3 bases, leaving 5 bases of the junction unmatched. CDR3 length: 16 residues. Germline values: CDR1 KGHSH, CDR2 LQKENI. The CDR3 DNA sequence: TGTGCCAGCTCACCGGGACTAGCGGGAGAAGGTTACGAGCAGTACTTC. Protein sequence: CASSPGLAGEGYEQYF.

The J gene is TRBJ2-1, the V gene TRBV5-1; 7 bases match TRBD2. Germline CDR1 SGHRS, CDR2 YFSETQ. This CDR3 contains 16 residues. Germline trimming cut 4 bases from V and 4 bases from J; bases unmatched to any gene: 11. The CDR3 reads CASSPGTTGGYNEQFF. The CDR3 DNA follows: TGCGCCAGCAGCCCGGGGACGACGGGGGGTTACAATGAGCAGTTCTTC.

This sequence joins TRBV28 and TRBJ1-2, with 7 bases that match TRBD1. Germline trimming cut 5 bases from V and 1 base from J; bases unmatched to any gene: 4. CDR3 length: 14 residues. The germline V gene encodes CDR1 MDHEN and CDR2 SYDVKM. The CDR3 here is CASSPQGDNYGYTF. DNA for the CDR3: TGTGCCAGCAGTCCTCAGGGGGATAACTATGGCTACACCTTC.

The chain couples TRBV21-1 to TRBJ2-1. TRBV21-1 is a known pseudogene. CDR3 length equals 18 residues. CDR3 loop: CASSKEPGHSSSYNEQFF. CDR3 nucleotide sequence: TGTGCCAGCAGCAAAGAACCGGGGCATTCTTCCTCCTACAATGAGCAGTTCTTC.

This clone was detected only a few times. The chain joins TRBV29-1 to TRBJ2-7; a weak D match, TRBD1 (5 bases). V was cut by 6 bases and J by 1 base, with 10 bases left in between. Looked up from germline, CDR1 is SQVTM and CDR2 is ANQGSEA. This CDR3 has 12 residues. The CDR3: CSVDTPSYEQYF. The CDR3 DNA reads TGCAGCGTGGACACCCCTTCCTACGAGCAGTACTTC.

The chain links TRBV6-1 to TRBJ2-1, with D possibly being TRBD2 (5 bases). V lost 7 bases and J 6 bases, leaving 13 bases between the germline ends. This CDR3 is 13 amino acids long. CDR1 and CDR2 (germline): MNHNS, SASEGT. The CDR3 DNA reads TGTGCCAGCATACGTCCGGGAATCAATGAGCAGTTCTTC. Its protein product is CASIRPGINEQFF.

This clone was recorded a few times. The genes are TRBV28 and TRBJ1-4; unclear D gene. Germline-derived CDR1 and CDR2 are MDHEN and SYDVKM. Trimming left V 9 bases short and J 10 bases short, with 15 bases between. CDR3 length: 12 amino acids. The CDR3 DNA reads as TGTGCCAGTGGAAATCCTGTGGGAAAACTGTTTTTT. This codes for CASGNPVGKLFF.

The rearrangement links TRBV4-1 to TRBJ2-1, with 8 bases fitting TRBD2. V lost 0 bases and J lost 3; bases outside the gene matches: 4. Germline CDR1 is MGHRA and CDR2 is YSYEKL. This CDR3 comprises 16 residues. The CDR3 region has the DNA TGCGCCAGCAGCCAAGATTTTGGGACTAGCTACAATGAGCAGTTCTTC. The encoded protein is CASSQDFGTSYNEQFF.

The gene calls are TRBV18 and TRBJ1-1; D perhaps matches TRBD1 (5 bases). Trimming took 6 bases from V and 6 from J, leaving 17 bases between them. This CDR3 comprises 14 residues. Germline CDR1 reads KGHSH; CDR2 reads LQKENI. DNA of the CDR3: TGTGCCAGCTCGTACGCGGGGGTGAATGCTGAAGCTTTCTTT. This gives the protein CASSYAGVNAEAFF.

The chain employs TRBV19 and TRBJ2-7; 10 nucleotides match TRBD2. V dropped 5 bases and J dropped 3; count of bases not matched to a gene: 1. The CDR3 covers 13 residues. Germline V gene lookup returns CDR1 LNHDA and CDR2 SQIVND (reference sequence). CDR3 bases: TGTGCCAGTAGTCGGACTAGCGGCTACGAGCAGTACTTC. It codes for CASSRTSGYEQYF.

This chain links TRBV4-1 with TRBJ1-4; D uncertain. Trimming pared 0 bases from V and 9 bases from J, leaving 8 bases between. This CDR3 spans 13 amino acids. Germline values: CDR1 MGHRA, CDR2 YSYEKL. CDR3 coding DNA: TGCGCCAGCAGCCAAGAACGTACAAAAAAACTGTTTTTT. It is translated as CASSQERTKKLFF.

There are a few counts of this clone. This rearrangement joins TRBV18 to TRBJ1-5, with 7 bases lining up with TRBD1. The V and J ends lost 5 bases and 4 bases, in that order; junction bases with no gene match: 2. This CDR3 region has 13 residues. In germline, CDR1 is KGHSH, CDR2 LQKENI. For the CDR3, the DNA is TGTGCCAGCTCAGCAGGGGGGAATCAGCCCCAGCATTTT. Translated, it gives CASSAGGNQPQHF.

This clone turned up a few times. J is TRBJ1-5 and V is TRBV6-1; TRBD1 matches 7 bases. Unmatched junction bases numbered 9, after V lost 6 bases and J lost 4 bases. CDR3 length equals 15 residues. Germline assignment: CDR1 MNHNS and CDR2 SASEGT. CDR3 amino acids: CASRGDRVLNQPQHF. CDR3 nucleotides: TGTGCCAGCAGAGGCGACAGGGTGTTAAATCAGCCCCAGCATTTT.

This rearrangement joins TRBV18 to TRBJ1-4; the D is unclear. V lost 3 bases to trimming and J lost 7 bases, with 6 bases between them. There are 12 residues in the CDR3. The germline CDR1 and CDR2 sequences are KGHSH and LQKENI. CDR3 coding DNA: TGTGCCAGCTCACCTATCGGTGAAAAACTGTTTTTT. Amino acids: CASSPIGEKLFF.

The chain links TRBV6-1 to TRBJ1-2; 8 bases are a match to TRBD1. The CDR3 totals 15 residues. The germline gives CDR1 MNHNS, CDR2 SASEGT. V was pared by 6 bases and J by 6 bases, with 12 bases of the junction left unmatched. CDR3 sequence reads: CASRSGTGLTDGYTF. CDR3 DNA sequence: TGTGCCAGCAGGAGCGGGACAGGCCTCACCGATGGCTACACCTTC.